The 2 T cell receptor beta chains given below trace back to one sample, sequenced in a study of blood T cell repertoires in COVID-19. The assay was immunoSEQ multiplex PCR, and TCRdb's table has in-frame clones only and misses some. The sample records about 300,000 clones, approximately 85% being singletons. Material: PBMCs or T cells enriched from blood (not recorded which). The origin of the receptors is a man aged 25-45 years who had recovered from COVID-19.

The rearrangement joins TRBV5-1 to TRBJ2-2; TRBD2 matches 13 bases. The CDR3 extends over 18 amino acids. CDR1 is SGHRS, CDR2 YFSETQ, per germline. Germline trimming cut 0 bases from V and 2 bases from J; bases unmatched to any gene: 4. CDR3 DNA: TGCGCCAGCAGCTTGGCCTGGACTAGCGGGGGAAACACCGGGGAGCTGTTTTTT. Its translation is CASSLAWTSGGNTGELFF.

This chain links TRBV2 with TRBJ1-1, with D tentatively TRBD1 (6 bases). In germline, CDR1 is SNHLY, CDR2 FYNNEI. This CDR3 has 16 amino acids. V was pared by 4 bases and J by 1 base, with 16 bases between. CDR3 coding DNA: TGTGCCAGCAGTGGGGGGCTAGGGCGGAGGAACACTGAAGCTTTCTTT. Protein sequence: CASSGGLGRRNTEAFF.